The clone carrying this TCR beta chain occurred once. This record comes from a study of blood T cell repertoires in COVID-19. Turning to the study itself: There were acute and convalescent COVID-19 samples, and they came from the United States, Italy and Spain. T cells, B-cell-depleted T cells, or PBMCs provided the cDNA or gDNA that served as material.

The J segment lost 2 bases and the V segment lost 6 bases, leaving 7 bases of the junction unmatched. This CDR3 contains 15 residues. CDR1 and CDR2 (germline): MDHEN, SYDVKM. In the study's own analysis: Reference gene primer amplification gave nucleated cell count estimates. The data were produced by immunoSEQ multiplex PCR, yet TCRdb's version contains in-frame clones alone and is incomplete. The V and J calls and clone size are taken from that table; D and trimming were inferred from the DNA. The table shows about 380,000 clones, with 90% occurring only once. The chain combines TRBV28 with TRBJ2-7; 10 nucleotides agree with TRBD2. The sequencing input was peripheral blood. The source is a man aged 18 to 35 with active or convalescent COVID-19. CDR3 residues: CASSVLAGVTYEQYF. DNA for the CDR3: TGTGCCAGCAGCGTCCTAGCGGGAGTTACCTACGAGCAGTACTTC.